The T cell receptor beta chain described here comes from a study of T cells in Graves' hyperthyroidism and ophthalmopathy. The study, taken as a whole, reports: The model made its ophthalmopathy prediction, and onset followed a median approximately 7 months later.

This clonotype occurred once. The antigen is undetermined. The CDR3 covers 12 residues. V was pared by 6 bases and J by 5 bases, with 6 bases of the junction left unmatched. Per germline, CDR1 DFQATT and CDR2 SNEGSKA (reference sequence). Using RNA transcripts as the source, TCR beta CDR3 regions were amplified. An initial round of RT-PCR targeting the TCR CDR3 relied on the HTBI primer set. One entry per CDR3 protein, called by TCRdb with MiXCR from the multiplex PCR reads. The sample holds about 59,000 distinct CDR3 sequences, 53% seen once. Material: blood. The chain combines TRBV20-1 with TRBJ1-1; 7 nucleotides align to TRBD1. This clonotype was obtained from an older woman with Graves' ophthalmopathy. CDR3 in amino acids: CSARAGGTEAFF. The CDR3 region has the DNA TGCAGTGCCCGCGCAGGGGGAACTGAAGCTTTCTTT.